The source of this T cell receptor (beta chain) is a study of CD8 T cells in Susac syndrome. This clonotype has just one count. Blood CD8+ and CD4+ T cells underwent high-throughput TCR beta sequencing. Germline-derived CDR1 and CDR2 are DFQATT and SNEGSKA (reference sequence). V gave up 2 bases and J gave up 4 bases; unmatched junction bases: 5. This CDR3 region has 13 residues. An input of about 0.5 to 1 ug of RNA was subjected to reverse transcription using random hexamers. TCRdb re-derived calls from the immunoSEQ multiplex PCR reads in MiXCR, one entry per CDR3 protein. Of some 150,000 distinct CDR3 sequences in the sample, around 94% are singletons; the top ten hold under 0.095%.

The sequenced sample was CD4+ T cells from PBMCs. The chain recombines TRBV20-1 with TRBJ2-7, with TRBD1 matching over 7 bases. The clonotype originates from a human donor in good health. CDR3 region: CSARYDREYEQYF. CDR3 sequence (DNA): TGCAGTGCTAGATACGACAGGGAGTACGAGCAGTACTTC.